This T cell receptor beta chain was sequenced in a study of blood T cell repertoires in COVID-19. Study information: Spain, Italy and the United States supplied samples that represented acute and convalescent COVID-19. From T cells, B-cell-depleted T cells, or PBMCs came the material, which was cDNA or gDNA.

The V gene's germline CDR1 is SGHDT and CDR2 YYEEEE. V gave up 5 bases and J gave up 3 bases, with 18 bases separating them. CDR3 length: 15 amino acids. How the authors handled the data: Reference gene primer amplification gave estimated nucleated cell counts. The data were produced by immunoSEQ multiplex PCR, yet TCRdb's version contains in-frame clones alone and is incomplete. V and J calls and clone size are given by that table; D and trimming were obtained from the DNA. Among around 280,000 clones listed, 75% to 90% were seen once. The chain carries TRBV5-6 and TRBJ2-7; tentative D call: TRBD1 (6 bases). This TCR was recovered from a woman in her 30s who had recovered from COVID-19. Sequenced sample: peripheral blood. CDR3 bases: TGTGCCAGCAGTCGCAGGGGTGGTACCGACTACGAGCAGTACTTC. Translated: CASSRRGGTDYEQYF.